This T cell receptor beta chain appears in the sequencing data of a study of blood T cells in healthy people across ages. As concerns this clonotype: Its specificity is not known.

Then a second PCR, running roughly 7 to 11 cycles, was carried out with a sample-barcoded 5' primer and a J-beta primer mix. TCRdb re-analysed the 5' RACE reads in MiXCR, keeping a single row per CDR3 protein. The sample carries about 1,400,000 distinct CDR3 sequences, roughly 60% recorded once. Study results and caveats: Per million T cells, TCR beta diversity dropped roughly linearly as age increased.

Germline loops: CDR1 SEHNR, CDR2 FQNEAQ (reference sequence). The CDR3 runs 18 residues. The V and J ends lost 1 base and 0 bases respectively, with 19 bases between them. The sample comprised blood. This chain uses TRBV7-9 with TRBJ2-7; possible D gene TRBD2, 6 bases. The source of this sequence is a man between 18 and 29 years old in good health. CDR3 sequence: CASSLGPRGSGFSYEQYF. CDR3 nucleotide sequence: TGTGCCAGCAGCTTAGGCCCCCGGGGGAGTGGGTTCTCCTACGAGCAGTACTTC. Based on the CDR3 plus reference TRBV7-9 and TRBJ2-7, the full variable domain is DTGVSQNPRHKITKRGQNVTFRCDPISEHNRLYWYRQTLGQGPEFLTYFQNEAQLEKSRLLSDRFSAERPKGSFSTLEIQRTEQGDSAMYLCASSLGPRGSGFSYEQYFGPGTRLTVT.